This T cell receptor beta chain was observed in a study of immune evolution from preneoplasia to lung adenocarcinoma (dated by TCRdb to the early 2020s). Describing the broader study: HLA loss of heterozygosity was seen in about 7.6%, 15% and 36% of AIS, MIA and ADC lesions, and in no AAH lesions. It was reported in the study that approximately 99 samples were used for TCR sequencing. The study profiled immune contexture across lung adenocarcinoma precursors and invasive adenocarcinoma using immune gene expression, TCR sequencing and multiplex immunofluorescence. A total of under 60 patients with pulmonary nodules who underwent surgical resection were included in the overall cohort. The TCR sequencing data were obtained from around 51 patients. The immune data were integrated with whole exome sequencing and methylation data from the same cohort of nodules. Resected precursor lesions (AAH, AIS, MIA) and invasive adenocarcinomas were compared against paired morphologically normal lung tissue. The sample size depended on which specimens were available, not on a prior power calculation. POLYSOLVER was used to infer Class I HLA alleles from exome data, and LOHHLA was used to detect allele-specific HLA loss.

Concerning this clone itself: It lacks a known antigen. Base qualities are missing; no much larger clone stands one base away.

From the cysteine up to the phenylalanine, the CDR3 has a length of 13 residues. Only the CDR3 DNA is retained, 39 bases long and in frame from the first base. CDR1 GTSNPN and CDR2 SVGIG are derived from the germline V gene (reference sequence). V is clipped by 0 bases and J by 9 bases, and the sequence between their germline boundaries is 11 bases long. What the work shows at the level of the full study, not this receptor alone: Because all patients were from Japan and China, applicability to Western populations was uncertain. The findings reflected association rather than direct causation, and larger cohorts with long-term follow-up and longitudinal biopsies were considered necessary. KRAS-mutant nodules showed the highest T cell clonality compared with EGFR-mutant or double wild-type lesions. Top T cell clone frequencies were highest in normal lung and appeared to decrease progressively from AAH through AIS, MIA and invasive adenocarcinoma. Clonality was highest in normal lung, while later-stage lesions appeared to have lower clonality but higher T cell density and diversity.

The immunoSEQ hsTCRbeta Kit was used to sequence TCR beta CDR3 regions from DNA. The published analysis was carried out like this. TCR sequencing data were analysed with the ImmunoSEQ Analyzer. T cell clonality was defined as 1 minus Pielou's evenness, calculated on productive rearrangements. T cell diversity was measured with the inverse Simpson index on productive templates. T cell density was defined as TCR beta template counts normalized to usable DNA, with usable DNA estimated by amplification and sequencing of housekeeping genes. Two-sided Kruskal-Wallis tests were used to compare TCR metrics between histologic stages. The immuneACCESS repertoire file appears here via TCRdb, limited to in-frame rearrangements. These files lack a portion of the clones; in checked studies, under half of the deficit traces to unresolved V genes, and the cause of the others is not known. That table gives V, J and clone size, and the DNA gave D and trimming. This sample has fewer than 50,000 clones in its table, and more than 60% of those were observed once. Around 5% of the sample lies in the top ten.

Patients underwent resection in Japan or China between about 2014 and 2017. The histologic diagnosis of each case was independently confirmed on H&E slides by two lung cancer pathologists. For nucleic acid extraction, premalignant or tumor cells were enriched by macro-dissection following pathologic assessment. DNA was isolated from FFPE tissue using the AllPrep DNA/RNA FFPE Kit. The sequence is built from TRBV30 and TRBJ2-2; TRBD1 is perhaps the D gene, given 5 matching bases. The source material was FFPE invasive lung adenocarcinoma tissue. The cell subset or site label, as the study defines it: frankly invasive lung adenocarcinoma (ADC). The TCR originated in a person between 60 and 70 years old with lung adenocarcinoma. The CDR3 region has the sequence CAWSVGDGRELFF. The DNA reads TGTGCCTGGAGTGTAGGGGATGGTAGGGAGCTGTTTTTT. Beyond the CDR3, the reference TRBV30 and TRBJ2-2 genes provide the residues; the full variable domain reads: SQTIHQWPATLVQPVGSPLSLECTVEGTSNPNLYWYRQAAGRGLQLLFYSVGIGQISSEVPQNLSASRPQDRQFILSSKKLLLSDSGFYLCAWSVGDGRELFFGEGSRLTVL.